Shown below are 27 T cell receptor beta chains from a single sample sequenced in a study of T cell responses to AZD1222 COVID-19 vaccine. The assay was immunoSEQ multiplex PCR, and TCRdb's table has in-frame clones only and misses some. Of approximately 200,000 clones in the sample, roughly 92% are singletons; the top ten hold approximately 3.7%. The specimen comprised peripheral blood, sampled 28 days after the second AZD1222 dose. These receptors came from an adult who received the AZD1222 COVID-19 vaccine.

The CDR3 nucleotides are TGTGCCAGCAGCTTGGACGGACAGAAAAACACTGAAGCTTTCTTT. As protein: CASSLDGQKNTEAFF. The rearrangement joins TRBV5-4 to TRBJ1-1; weak D call: TRBD1 (6 bases). V lost 0 bases to trimming and J lost 2 bases, with 11 bases between them. The CDR3 runs 15 residues. CDR1 is SGHNT and CDR2 is YYREEE in the germline V gene (reference sequence).

The chain couples TRBV27 to TRBJ2-7; D gene uncertain. CDR3 length equals 13 residues. Per the germline V gene, CDR1 is MNHEY and CDR2 is SMNVEV (reference sequence). The V end lost 3 bases, the J end lost 4 bases, and 10 bases lay between the germline ends. The CDR3 loop is CASSLGRQYEQYF. The DNA for the CDR3 is TGTGCCAGCAGTTTGGGCAGACAATACGAGCAGTACTTC.

The V gene is TRBV12-1, the J gene TRBJ1-3; the tabulated D call, TRBD1, remains unverified against the DNA. TRBV12-1 is labeled a pseudogene. The length of the CDR3 is 18 residues. The CDR3 nucleotides read TGTGCCAGCAGCCCAGAGCCATGGACAGGGTTGTCTGGAAACACCATATATTTT. Translated, it gives CASSPEPWTGLSGNTIYF.

V and J are TRBV6-1 and TRBJ2-4; D assignment may be TRBD1 or TRBD2 (5 bases each). Germline lookup yields CDR1 MNHNS and CDR2 SASEGT. The CDR3 runs to 15 residues. The V end lost 3 bases, the J end lost 8 bases, and 17 bases lay between the germline ends. CDR3 in amino acids: CASSDALTLGDIQYF. In DNA, the CDR3 is TGTGCCAGCAGTGACGCCTTGACGTTGGGGGACATTCAGTACTTC.

This rearrangement joins TRBV18 to TRBJ1-1; D unresolved. Per germline, CDR1 KGHSH and CDR2 LQKENI. The CDR3 contains 13 residues. The V and J ends lost 3 bases and 4 bases respectively, with 9 bases between them. The CDR3: CASSPVGRTEAFF. The CDR3 region has the DNA TGTGCCAGCTCACCGGTTGGACGCACTGAAGCTTTCTTT.

The chain recombines TRBV30 with TRBJ1-2, with D uncertain. The CDR3 is 12 amino acids. In germline, CDR1 is GTSNPN, CDR2 SVGIG (reference sequence). Trimming shortened V by 4 bases and J by 8 bases, and 14 bases separated the two germline ends. The CDR3 loop reads CAWTRPVPGYTF. The DNA for the CDR3 is TGTGCCTGGACCCGACCGGTACCCGGCTACACCTTC.

This rearrangement joins TRBV5-4 to TRBJ1-6; 9 positions agree with TRBD1. Trimming removed 4 bases from V and 13 bases from J; junction bases left unmatched: 12. The CDR3 spans 15 residues. The V gene's germline CDR1 is SGHNT and CDR2 YYREEE (reference sequence). The CDR3, as DNA: TGTGCCAGCAGCGGCCACGGGACAGGGCAATGGCCCCTCCACTTT. It encodes CASSGHGTGQWPLHF.

The V call is TRBV28, the J call TRBJ1-1, with TRBD1 as a possible D gene (6 bases). V was pared by 7 bases and J by 4 bases, with 22 bases between. Germline assignment: CDR1 MDHEN and CDR2 SYDVKM. CDR3 length: 16 residues. The CDR3 nucleotides read TGTGCCAGCATCATGGGAGGGACACCCCGGGGCACTGAAGCTTTCTTT. It yields the protein CASIMGGTPRGTEAFF.

The chain links TRBV29-1 to TRBJ1-3; D is unclear. The CDR3 length is 11 residues. Germline V gene data show CDR1 as SQVTM and CDR2 as ANQGSEA. Trimming pared 7 bases from V and 0 bases from J, leaving 4 bases between. CDR3 DNA sequence: TGCAGCGGGGGCTCTGGAAACACCATATATTTT. Residues: CSGGSGNTIYF.

The rearrangement joins TRBV29-1 to TRBJ2-5, with D perhaps matching TRBD1 (6 bases). Germline values: CDR1 SQVTM, CDR2 ANQGSEA. This CDR3 spans 11 amino acids. The CDR3 spells CSAQGLETQYF. For the CDR3, the DNA is TGCAGTGCACAGGGCTTAGAGACCCAGTACTTC.

V is TRBV28 and J is TRBJ1-2; D uncertain. The V gene's germline CDR1 is MDHEN and CDR2 SYDVKM. Deletions cut 10 bases from V and 3 bases from J, with 21 bases between. The CDR3 totals 15 residues. The CDR3 region has the DNA TGTGCCATCCATGGTGCACTGGCAGGCTACTATGGCTACACCTTC. Translating gives CAIHGALAGYYGYTF.

The genes are TRBV15 and TRBJ2-5; TRBD1 might be the D (6 bases). This CDR3 contains 16 residues. CDR1 and CDR2 (germline): LNHNV, YYDKDF (reference sequence). V shed 1 base and J shed 1 base, with 13 bases lying between them. CDR3: CATSRGTDSLQETQYF. The CDR3 DNA reads TGTGCCACCAGCAGAGGGACGGACAGTCTCCAAGAGACCCAGTACTTC.

The V and J genes are TRBV27 and TRBJ1-1; 8 nucleotides line up with TRBD1. The germline V gene encodes CDR1 MNHEY and CDR2 SMNVEV (reference sequence). This CDR3 comprises 15 residues. Losses at the gene ends were 4 bases for V and 5 bases for J; bases not matched to a gene: 9. The CDR3 protein is CASSSLRDRNTEAFF. In DNA form, the CDR3 reads TGTGCCAGCAGTTCCCTCCGGGACAGGAATACTGAAGCTTTCTTT.

V is TRBV28 and J is TRBJ2-1; D call uncertain. Germline V gene sequence: CDR1 MDHEN, CDR2 SYDVKM. The V end lost 1 base, the J end lost 0 bases, and 10 bases lay between the germline ends. CDR3 length equals 16 residues. The CDR3 loop reads CASSLFPATSYNEQFF. CDR3 DNA sequence: TGTGCCAGCAGTTTATTCCCGGCCACCTCCTACAATGAGCAGTTCTTC.

The chain combines TRBV19 with TRBJ1-5; TRBD1 is a possible D gene (5 bases). Germline CDR1 LNHDA, CDR2 SQIVND (reference sequence). Trimming pared 0 bases from V and 1 base from J, leaving 13 bases between. The CDR3 is 17 residues long. Here the CDR3 reads CASSIDFQGRSNQPQHF. The CDR3 DNA follows: TGTGCCAGTAGTATAGATTTTCAGGGAAGGAGCAATCAGCCCCAGCATTTT.

The chain carries TRBV5-1 and TRBJ2-1; D gene unclear. Looked up from germline, CDR1 is SGHRS and CDR2 is YFSETQ. There are 17 residues in the CDR3. Trimming took 4 bases from V and 0 from J, leaving 17 bases between them. The CDR3 nucleotides read TGCGCCAGCAGCCTAGGGAAGACCTCCGACTCCTACAATGAGCAGTTCTTC. Protein product: CASSLGKTSDSYNEQFF.

The rearrangement uses TRBV3-1 (or the pseudogene TRBV3-2) and TRBJ2-2; no reliable D call. This CDR3 has 15 residues. Germline CDR1 reads LGHDT; CDR2 reads YNNKEL (reference sequence). V lost 3 bases, J lost 4 bases, and 12 bases lay in between. The CDR3 region has the DNA TGTGCCAGCAGCCATCGGCTAGTGATCACCGGGGAGCTGTTTTTT. It is translated as CASSHRLVITGELFF.

V usage is TRBV6-5 and J usage is TRBJ1-2; perhaps TRBD1 as D (6 bases). This CDR3 spans 13 amino acids. The V gene's germline CDR1 is MNHEY and CDR2 SVGAGI. Trimming removed 6 bases at V and 8 bases at J, with 16 bases between. The DNA of the CDR3 is TGTGCCAGCAGAGCGGCAGGGGTAGGCGGCTACACCTTC. This codes for CASRAAGVGGYTF.

The rearrangement uses TRBV6-5 and TRBJ1-3, with 8 bases fitting TRBD1. The CDR3 runs 15 residues. CDR1 and CDR2 (germline): MNHEY, SVGAGI. V shed 6 bases, J shed 1 base, and the junction held 5 bases outside the gene matches. The CDR3 region has the DNA TGTGCCAGCAGCCGAGACAGGGGTTCTGGAAACACCATATATTTT. Its protein product is CASSRDRGSGNTIYF.

The V gene is TRBV5-1, the J gene TRBJ1-4; unclear D gene. Trimming took off 3 bases at V and 3 bases at J, with 12 bases between the two ends. CDR3 size: 15 residues. The germline V gene encodes CDR1 SGHRS and CDR2 YFSETQ. CDR3 loop: CASSWEDGANEKLFF. The CDR3 DNA reads as TGCGCCAGCAGCTGGGAGGACGGAGCTAATGAAAAACTGTTTTTT. Full variable domain (missing parts from reference TRBV5-1 and TRBJ1-4): KAGVTQTPRYLIKTRGQQVTLSCSPISGHRSVSWYQQTPGQGLQFLFEYFSETQRNKGNFPGRFSGRQFSNSRSEMNVSTLELGDSALYLCASSWEDGANEKLFFGSGTQLSVL.

This clone appeared a single time. The chain uses TRBV5-3 and TRBJ2-4; D unresolved. TRBV5-3 is given ORF status, its function remaining uncertain. Trimming left V 1 base short and J 0 bases short, with 11 bases between. This CDR3 is built from 16 residues. The CDR3 spells CARSLSKTLAKNIQYF. Here the CDR3 DNA reads TGTGCCAGAAGCTTGAGTAAGACACTAGCCAAAAACATTCAGTACTTC.

The chain carries TRBV7-3 and TRBJ2-3; D possibly corresponds to TRBD2 (6 bases). With 5 bases removed from V and 2 bases from J, the gap between germline ends came to 17 bases. This CDR3 has 16 residues. The germline V gene encodes CDR1 SGHTA and CDR2 FQGTGA. The CDR3 coding sequence is TGTGCCAGCAGCCTAAAGGGCGGGACTTTCACAGATACGCAGTATTTT. It translates to CASSLKGGTFTDTQYF.

The J gene is TRBJ2-1, the V gene TRBV3-1 (or the pseudogene TRBV3-2), with 14 nucleotides matching TRBD2. The CDR3 is 16 residues long. CDR1 LGHDT and CDR2 YNNKEL come from the germline V gene (reference sequence). The V and J ends lost 2 bases and 7 bases, in that order; junction bases with no gene match: 4. The CDR3 DNA reads TGTGCCAGCAGCCAAAGACTAGCGGGAGGGTCTAATGAGCAGTTCTTC. This translates into CASSQRLAGGSNEQFF.

This chain connects TRBV7-2 to TRBJ1-5; 7 bases align to TRBD1. Germline V gene data show CDR1 as SGHTA and CDR2 as FQGNSA. CDR3 length: 15 amino acids. V shed 0 bases and J 3 bases; nucleotides not matched to a gene: 2. CDR3 DNA: TGTGCCAGCAGCTTAGCAGGGGGCAACAATCAGCCCCAGCATTTT. Its translation is CASSLAGGNNQPQHF.

The CDR3 loop reads CASSSIAGGPRSYEQYF. The CDR3 DNA reads as TGTGCCAGCAGTTCGATAGCGGGAGGGCCTCGGTCCTACGAGCAGTACTTC. V gene TRBV7-6 combines with J gene TRBJ2-7, with TRBD2 identical over 11 bases. The V gene end was trimmed by 6 bases and the J gene end by 1 base; junction bases not matched to a gene: 11. The CDR3 has 17 amino acids. CDR1 is SGHVS, CDR2 FNYEAQ, per germline.

This clone was detected a few times. The chain uses TRBV28 and TRBJ2-5, with 11 bases fitting TRBD2. The trim removed 4 bases at V and 0 bases at J, leaving 7 bases unmatched. In germline, CDR1 is MDHEN, CDR2 SYDVKM. The CDR3 loop spans 17 amino acids. CDR3 loop: CASSSLLAGGHQETQYF. The CDR3 coding sequence is TGTGCCAGCAGTTCATTGCTAGCGGGAGGCCACCAAGAGACCCAGTACTTC.

This clone has a single count. The chain uses TRBV6-4 and TRBJ1-1; tentative D call: TRBD1 (5 bases). Germline values: CDR1 MRHNA, CDR2 SNTAGT. V lost 8 bases to trimming and J lost 0 bases, with 19 bases between them. The CDR3 extends over 16 amino acids. CDR3 in amino acids: CASGIRTSHMNTEAFF. CDR3 bases: TGTGCCAGCGGAATTAGGACAAGTCACATGAACACTGAAGCTTTCTTT.